This TCR beta chain was sequenced for a study of Graves' ophthalmopathy and Graves' hyperthyroidism (dated by TCRdb to 2017 to 2018). Study-level background: Peripheral blood was collected at initial diagnosis, prior to any treatment. The study used TCR beta repertoire signatures to distinguish Graves' ophthalmopathy from Graves' hyperthyroidism and to predict progression to ophthalmopathy. In total, 135 blood samples were TCR-sequenced: 43 ophthalmopathy, some 72 hyperthyroidism and roughly 17 hyperthyroidism-to-ophthalmopathy patients. To explore V-J signatures that separate ophthalmopathy from hyperthyroidism, a discovery set of approximately 100 patients was enrolled, consisting of roughly 45 with ophthalmopathy and about 60 with stable hyperthyroidism. An independent validation cohort comprised roughly 20 hyperthyroidism patients and over 15 patients who later progressed from hyperthyroidism to ophthalmopathy. In roughly six hyperthyroidism patients, T-cell repertoires of thyroid tissue and blood were compared. Once sampling was done, hyperthyroidism patients were given methimazole at a starting dose of 30 mg daily, while ophthalmopathy patients were given high-dose intravenous methylprednisolone. The 85 to 100 discovery patients were randomly split 7:3 into training and test sets.

For repertoire sequencing, the TCR beta CDR3 regions were amplified from RNA transcripts. HTBI primers and the Qiagen OneStep RT-PCR kit were used in a first-round RT-PCR, which was followed by a second-round multiplex PCR, size selection and purification. Libraries were sequenced paired-end with 100 bp reads on an Illumina HiSeq2000. Under the source paper's analysis protocol: Reads were processed with SOAPnuke, discarding reads with adapters, uncalled bases, mean Phred below 15, or no exact constant-primer or identifier match. COPE v1.2.5 was used to merge high-quality paired reads. Unique nucleotide sequences were defined as clonotypes and aligned to IMGT TRB V, D and J references using MiTCR v1.1. The analysis was limited to V-J combinations with a frequency above 0.0001, which together covered 99% to 99.2% of the repertoires. For each V-J combination, a TCR clonal expansion and chaos score was defined as F50 clonal expansion divided by the chaos observed in the TCRdist matrix. Welch's t-statistics and random forest were used to reduce features to about a dozen V-J combinations, which were fed into a naive Bayes classifier. Thyroid-blood repertoire similarity was quantified with the Morisita-Horn index. The raw public reads went through TCRdb reprocessing: fastp at Q25, MiXCR clone calling, in-frame beta chains kept. Under each unique CDR3 protein, matching rows form one entry showing the most common genes and DNA. These V and J calls rely on TCRdb rather than the paper's analysis. For this sample the table gives about 370,000 distinct CDR3 sequences, of which roughly 18% were detected only once. Of the sample, 1.6% falls within the top ten clones.

Patients with ophthalmopathy had moderately to severely active disease, with a Clinical Activity Score of 3 or more, a NOSPECS grade of 4 or more, and a disease duration of less than 3 months. Patients with other autoimmune diseases, uncontrolled infections, pregnancy or lactation were excluded. Diagnosis was based on clinical symptoms, serum thyroxine, TRAb, thyroid ultrasound and orbital computed tomography. PBMCs were isolated from 10 ml of fresh peripheral blood by Ficoll-Paque density gradient centrifugation. Total RNA was extracted with Trizol reagent and quality-checked on an Agilent 2100 Bioanalyzer. This clonotype was seen many times. Its antigen is unknown. No per-base quality is available; no much larger clone lies one base away. The germline V gene provides CDR1 SNHLY and CDR2 FYNNEI. V is pruned by 7 bases and J by 6 bases, leaving 13 bases of the junction without a gene match. From its cysteine to its phenylalanine, the CDR3 spans 15 amino acids. The read is trimmed to its CDR3 DNA, 45 bases read in frame from base 1.

What the authors observed across the whole study: Most expanded thyroid clonotypes with a frequency above 0.001 also appeared in blood, which suggests that blood repertoires may reflect the immune response in the thyroid. Ophthalmopathy was separated from stable hyperthyroidism by the 13-signature model with just under 90% sensitivity and 81% to 84% specificity in cross-validation and with 80%/75% in the test set. In validation, the model predicted ophthalmopathy progression with 55% to 71% sensitivity and roughly 72% specificity; eleven to twelve predicted patients were CT-confirmed with GO in a median of around 6.5 months. Sample size was not predetermined statistically, and investigators were not blinded to group allocation.

Sequencing was done on a sample of peripheral blood. This clonotype was obtained from a woman under 30 with Graves' ophthalmopathy. Donor details come from another sample of the same person, matched by shared clones. The rearrangement joined TRBV2 to TRBJ1-2; TRBD1 aligns with 8 central bases. The CDR3: CASTPTQGAVNGYTF. The nucleotides are TGTGCCAGCACCCCGACCCAGGGGGCGGTTAATGGCTACACCTTC.